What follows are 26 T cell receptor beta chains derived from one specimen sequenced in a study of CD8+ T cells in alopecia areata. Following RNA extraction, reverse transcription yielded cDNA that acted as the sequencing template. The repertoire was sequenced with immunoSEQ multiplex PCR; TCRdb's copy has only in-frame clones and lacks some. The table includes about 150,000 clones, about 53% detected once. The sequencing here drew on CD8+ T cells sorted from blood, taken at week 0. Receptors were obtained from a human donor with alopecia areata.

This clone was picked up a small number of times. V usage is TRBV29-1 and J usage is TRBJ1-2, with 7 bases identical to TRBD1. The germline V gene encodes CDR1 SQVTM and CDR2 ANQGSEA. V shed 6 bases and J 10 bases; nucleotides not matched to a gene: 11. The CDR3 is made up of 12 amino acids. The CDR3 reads CSVLTRQGDYTF. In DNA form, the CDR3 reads TGCAGCGTCCTTACACGACAGGGCGACTACACCTTC.

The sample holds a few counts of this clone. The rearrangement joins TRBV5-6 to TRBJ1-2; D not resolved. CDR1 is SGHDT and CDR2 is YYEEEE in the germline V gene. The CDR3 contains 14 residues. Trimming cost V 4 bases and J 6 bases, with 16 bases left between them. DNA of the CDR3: TGTGCCAGCAGCCCAATCCAACAATCGCATGGCTACACCTTC. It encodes CASSPIQQSHGYTF.

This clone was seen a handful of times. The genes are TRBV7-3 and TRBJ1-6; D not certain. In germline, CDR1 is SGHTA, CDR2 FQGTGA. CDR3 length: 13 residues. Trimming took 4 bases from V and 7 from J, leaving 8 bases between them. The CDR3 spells CASSSDNNSPLHF. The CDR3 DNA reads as TGTGCCAGCAGCTCGGATAACAATTCACCCCTCCACTTT.

DNA for the CDR3: TGTGCCAGCAGCTACAGGACAGGGGGCTCGCCCGATGGCTACACCTTC. Its translation is CASSYRTGGSPDGYTF. The chain uses TRBV14 and TRBJ1-2, with 11 bases identical to TRBD1. Germline assignment: CDR1 SGHDN and CDR2 FVKESK. J lost 6 bases, V lost 5 bases, and 11 bases had no gene match. CDR3 length: 16 residues.

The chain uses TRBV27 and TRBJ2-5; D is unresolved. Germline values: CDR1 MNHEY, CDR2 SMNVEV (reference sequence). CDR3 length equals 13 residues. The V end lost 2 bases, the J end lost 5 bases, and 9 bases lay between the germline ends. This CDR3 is CASSLVLRETQYF. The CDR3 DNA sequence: TGTGCCAGCAGTTTAGTTCTGAGGGAGACCCAGTACTTC.

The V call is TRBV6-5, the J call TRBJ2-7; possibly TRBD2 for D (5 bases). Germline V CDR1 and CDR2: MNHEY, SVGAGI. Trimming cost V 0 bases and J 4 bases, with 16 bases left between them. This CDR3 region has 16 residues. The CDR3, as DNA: TGTGCCAGCAGTTACTCCCTCGGAGGTACACCGTACGAGCAGTACTTC. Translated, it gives CASSYSLGGTPYEQYF.

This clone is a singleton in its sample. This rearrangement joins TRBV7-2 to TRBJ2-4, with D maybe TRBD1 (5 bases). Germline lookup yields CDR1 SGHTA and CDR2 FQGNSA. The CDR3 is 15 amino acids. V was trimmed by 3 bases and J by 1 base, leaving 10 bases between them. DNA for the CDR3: TGTGCCAGCAGCTTGCAGGGCGTGGCCAAAAACATTCAGTACTTC. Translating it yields CASSLQGVAKNIQYF.

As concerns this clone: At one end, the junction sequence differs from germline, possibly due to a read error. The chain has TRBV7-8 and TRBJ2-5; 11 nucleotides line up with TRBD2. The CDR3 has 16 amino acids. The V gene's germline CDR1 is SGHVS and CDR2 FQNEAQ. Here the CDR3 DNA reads TGTGTCAGCACCATAGCTAGCGGGGGGTACCAAGAGACCCAGTACTTC. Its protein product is CVSTIASGGYQETQYF.

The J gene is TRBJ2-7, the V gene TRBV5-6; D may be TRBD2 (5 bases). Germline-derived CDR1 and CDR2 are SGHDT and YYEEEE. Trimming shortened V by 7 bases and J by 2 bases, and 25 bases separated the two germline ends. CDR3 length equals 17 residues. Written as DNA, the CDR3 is TGTGCCAGCTACCGGCGGGCCGCACGAGAGGGTACCTACGAGCAGTACTTC. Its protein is CASYRRAAREGTYEQYF.

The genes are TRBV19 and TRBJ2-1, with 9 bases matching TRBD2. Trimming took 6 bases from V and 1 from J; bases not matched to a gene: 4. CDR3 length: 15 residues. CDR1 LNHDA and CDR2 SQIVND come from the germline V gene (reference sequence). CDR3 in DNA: TGTGCCAGTAGCTCGCGGGGGGGGTCCTACAATGAGCAGTTCTTC. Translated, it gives CASSSRGGSYNEQFF.

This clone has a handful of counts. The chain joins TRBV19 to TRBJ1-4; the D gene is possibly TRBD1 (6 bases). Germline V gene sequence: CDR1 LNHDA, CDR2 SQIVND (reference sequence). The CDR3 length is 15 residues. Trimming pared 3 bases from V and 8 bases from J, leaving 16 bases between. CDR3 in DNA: TGTGCCAGTAGTATCCCGACGGGGGGGCGAGAAAAACTGTTTTTT. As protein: CASSIPTGGREKLFF.

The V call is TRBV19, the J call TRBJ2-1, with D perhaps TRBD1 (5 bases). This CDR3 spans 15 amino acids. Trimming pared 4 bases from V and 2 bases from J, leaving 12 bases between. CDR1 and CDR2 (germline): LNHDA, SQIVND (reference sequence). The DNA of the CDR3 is TGTGCCAGTAGTAGCCTGACAGATACCTACAATGAGCAGTTCTTC. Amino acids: CASSSLTDTYNEQFF.

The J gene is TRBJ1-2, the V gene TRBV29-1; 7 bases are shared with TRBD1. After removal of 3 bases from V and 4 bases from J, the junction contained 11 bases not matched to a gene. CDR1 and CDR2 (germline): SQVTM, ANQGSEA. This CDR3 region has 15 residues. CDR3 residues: CSVEDPTQGVYGYTF. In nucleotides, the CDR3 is TGCAGCGTTGAGGATCCTACCCAGGGGGTCTATGGCTACACCTTC.

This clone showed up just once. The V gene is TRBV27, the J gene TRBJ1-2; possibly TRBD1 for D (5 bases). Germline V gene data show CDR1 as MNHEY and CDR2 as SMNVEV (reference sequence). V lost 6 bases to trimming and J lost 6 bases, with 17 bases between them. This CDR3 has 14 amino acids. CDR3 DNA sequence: TGTGCCAGCAGCAAAACAGGCCCCCTGCATGGCTACACCTTC. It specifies CASSKTGPLHGYTF.

CDR3 in amino acids: CASRTATYGYTF. Here the CDR3 DNA reads TGTGCCAGCAGGACAGCTACATATGGCTACACCTTC. This chain connects TRBV27 to TRBJ1-2; TRBD1 might be the D (5 bases). Per germline, CDR1 MNHEY and CDR2 SMNVEV (reference sequence). This CDR3 has 12 residues. Trimming stripped 6 bases from V and 5 bases from J, with 10 bases between.

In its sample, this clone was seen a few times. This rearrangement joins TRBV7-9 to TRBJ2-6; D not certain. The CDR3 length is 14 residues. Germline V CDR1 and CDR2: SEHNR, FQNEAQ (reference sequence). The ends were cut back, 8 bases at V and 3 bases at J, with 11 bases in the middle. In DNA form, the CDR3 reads TGTGCCAGCCCGCCGGTGGATGGGGCCAACGTCCTGACTTTC. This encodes CASPPVDGANVLTF.

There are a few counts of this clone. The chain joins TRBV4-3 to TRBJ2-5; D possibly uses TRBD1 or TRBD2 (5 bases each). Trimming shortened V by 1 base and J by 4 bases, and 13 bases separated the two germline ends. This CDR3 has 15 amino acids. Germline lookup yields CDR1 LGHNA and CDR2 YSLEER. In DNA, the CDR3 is TGCGCCAGCAGCCAAGGGTTCGGGGCTGGAGAGACCCAGTACTTC. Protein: CASSQGFGAGETQYF.

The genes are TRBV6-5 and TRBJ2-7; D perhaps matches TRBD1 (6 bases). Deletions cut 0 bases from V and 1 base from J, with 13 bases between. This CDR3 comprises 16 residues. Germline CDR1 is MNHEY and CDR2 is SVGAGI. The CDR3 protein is CASSYSLGQLSYEQYF. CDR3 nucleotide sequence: TGTGCCAGCAGTTACTCCCTTGGACAGCTTTCCTACGAGCAGTACTTC.

CDR3 loop: CASSQDELYYEQYF. CDR3 nucleotides: TGCGCCAGCAGCCAAGATGAGCTTTACTACGAGCAGTACTTC. The chain links TRBV4-3 to TRBJ2-7; D is undetermined. Trimming took off 0 bases at V and 3 bases at J, with 9 bases between the two ends. From germline, CDR1 is LGHNA and CDR2 YSLEER. The CDR3 spans 14 residues.

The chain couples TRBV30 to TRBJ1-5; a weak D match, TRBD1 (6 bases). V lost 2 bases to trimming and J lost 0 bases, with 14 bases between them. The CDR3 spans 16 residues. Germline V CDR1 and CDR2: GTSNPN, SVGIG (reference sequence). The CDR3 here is CAWSLGGDFSNQPQHF. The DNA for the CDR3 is TGTGCCTGGAGTCTAGGGGGGGATTTTAGCAATCAGCCCCAGCATTTT.

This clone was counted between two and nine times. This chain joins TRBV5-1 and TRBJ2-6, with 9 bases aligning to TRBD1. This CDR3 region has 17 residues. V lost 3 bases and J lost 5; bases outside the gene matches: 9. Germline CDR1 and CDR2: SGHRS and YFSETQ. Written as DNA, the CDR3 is TGCGCCAGCAGCTCCCCGGGACAGGGTAATAGGGCCAACGTCCTGACTTTC. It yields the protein CASSSPGQGNRANVLTF.

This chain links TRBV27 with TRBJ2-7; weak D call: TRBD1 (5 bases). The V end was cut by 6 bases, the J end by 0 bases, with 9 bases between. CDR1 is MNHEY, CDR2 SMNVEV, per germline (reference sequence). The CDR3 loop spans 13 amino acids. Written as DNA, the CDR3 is TGTGCCAGCAGGCAGGGTTACTCCTACGAGCAGTACTTC. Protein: CASRQGYSYEQYF.

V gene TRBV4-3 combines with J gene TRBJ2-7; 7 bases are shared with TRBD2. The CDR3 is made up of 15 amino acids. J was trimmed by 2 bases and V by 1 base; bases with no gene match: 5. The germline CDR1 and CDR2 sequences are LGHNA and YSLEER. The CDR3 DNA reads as TGCGCCAGCAGCCAAGGACTAGCATGGGCCTACGAGCAGTACTTC. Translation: CASSQGLAWAYEQYF.

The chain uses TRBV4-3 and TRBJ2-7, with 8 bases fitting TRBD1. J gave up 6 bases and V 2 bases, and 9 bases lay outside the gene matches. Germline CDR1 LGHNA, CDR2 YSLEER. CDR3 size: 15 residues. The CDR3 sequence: CASSQRRQGSGEQYF. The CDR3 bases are TGCGCCAGCAGCCAAAGAAGACAGGGGTCTGGCGAGCAGTACTTC.

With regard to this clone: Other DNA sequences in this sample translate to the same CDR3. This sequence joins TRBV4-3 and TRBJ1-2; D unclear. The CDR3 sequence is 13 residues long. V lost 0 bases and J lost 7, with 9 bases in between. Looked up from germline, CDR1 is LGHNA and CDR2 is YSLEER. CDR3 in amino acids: CASSQDRAGGYTF. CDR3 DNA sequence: TGCGCCAGCAGCCAAGATCGGGCTGGTGGCTACACCTTC.

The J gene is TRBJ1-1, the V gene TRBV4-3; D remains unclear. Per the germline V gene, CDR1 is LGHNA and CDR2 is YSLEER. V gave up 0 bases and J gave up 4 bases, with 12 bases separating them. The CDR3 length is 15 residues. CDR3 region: CASSQDSLAGTEAFF. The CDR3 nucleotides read TGCGCCAGCAGCCAAGATTCGTTGGCGGGCACTGAAGCTTTCTTT.